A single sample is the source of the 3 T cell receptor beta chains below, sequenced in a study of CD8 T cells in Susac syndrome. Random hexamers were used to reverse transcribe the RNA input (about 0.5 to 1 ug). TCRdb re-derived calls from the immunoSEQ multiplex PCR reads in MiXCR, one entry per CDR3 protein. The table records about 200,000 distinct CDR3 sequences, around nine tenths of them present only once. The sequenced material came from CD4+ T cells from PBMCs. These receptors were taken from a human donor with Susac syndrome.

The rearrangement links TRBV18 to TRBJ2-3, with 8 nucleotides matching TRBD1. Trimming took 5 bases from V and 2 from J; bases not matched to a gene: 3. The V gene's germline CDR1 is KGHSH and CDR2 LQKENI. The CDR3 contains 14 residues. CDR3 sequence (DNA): TGTGCCAGCTCATGGACAGGGAACACAGATACGCAGTATTTT. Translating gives CASSWTGNTDTQYF. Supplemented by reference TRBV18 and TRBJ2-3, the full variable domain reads NAGVMQNPRHLVRRRGQEARLRCSPMKGHSHVYWYRQLPEEGLKFMVYLQKENIIDESGMPKERFSAEFPKEGPSILRIQQVVRGDSAAYFCASSWTGNTDTQYFGPGTRLTVL.

CDR3 loop: CASSLGWAGTSGTRRQFF. For the CDR3, the DNA is TGTGCCAGCAGCTTGGGTTGGGCCGGGACTAGCGGTACCAGGAGACAGTTCTTC. The genes are TRBV5-6 and TRBJ2-1; TRBD2 agrees at 11 bases. This CDR3 contains 18 residues. The ends lost 0 bases at V and 13 bases at J; junction bases unmatched: 18. Germline CDR1 SGHDT, CDR2 YYEEEE.

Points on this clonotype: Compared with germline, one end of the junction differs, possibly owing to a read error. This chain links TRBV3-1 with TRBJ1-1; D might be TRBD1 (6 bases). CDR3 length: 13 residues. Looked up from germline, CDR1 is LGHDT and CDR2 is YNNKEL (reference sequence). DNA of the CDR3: TGTGCCAGCAGCCTTCAGGGGAACTCTGAAGCTTTCTTT. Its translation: CASSLQGNSEAFF.